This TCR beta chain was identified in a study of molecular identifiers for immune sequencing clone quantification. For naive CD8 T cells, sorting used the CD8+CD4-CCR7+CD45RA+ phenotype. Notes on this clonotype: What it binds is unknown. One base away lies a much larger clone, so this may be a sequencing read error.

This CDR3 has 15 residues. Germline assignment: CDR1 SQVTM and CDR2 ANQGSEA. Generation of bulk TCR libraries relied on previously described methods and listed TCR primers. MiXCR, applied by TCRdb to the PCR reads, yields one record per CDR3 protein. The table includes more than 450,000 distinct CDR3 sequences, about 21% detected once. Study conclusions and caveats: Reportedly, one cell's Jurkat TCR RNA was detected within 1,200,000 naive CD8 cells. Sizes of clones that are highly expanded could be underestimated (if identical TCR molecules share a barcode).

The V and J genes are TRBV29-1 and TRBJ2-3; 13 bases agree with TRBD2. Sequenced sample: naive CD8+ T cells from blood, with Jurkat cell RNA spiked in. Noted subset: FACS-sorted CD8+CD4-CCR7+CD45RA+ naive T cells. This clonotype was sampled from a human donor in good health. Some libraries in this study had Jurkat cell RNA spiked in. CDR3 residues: CSVELTSGGLDAQYF. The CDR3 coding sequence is TGCAGCGTTGAATTGACTAGCGGGGGGTTAGATGCGCAGTATTTT.